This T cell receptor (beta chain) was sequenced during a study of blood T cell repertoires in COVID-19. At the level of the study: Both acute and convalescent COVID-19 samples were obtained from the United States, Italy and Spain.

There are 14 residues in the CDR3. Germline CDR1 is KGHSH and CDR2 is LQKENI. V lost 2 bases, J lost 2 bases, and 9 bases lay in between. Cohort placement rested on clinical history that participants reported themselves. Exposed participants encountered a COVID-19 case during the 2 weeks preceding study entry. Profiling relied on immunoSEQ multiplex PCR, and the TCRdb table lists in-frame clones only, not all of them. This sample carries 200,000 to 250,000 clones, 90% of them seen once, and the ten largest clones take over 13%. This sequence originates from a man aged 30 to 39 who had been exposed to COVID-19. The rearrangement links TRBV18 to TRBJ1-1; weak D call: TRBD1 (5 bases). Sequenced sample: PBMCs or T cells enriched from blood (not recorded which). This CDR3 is CASSPGHPNTEAFF. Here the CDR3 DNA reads TGTGCCAGCTCACCAGGACACCCAAACACTGAAGCTTTCTTT.